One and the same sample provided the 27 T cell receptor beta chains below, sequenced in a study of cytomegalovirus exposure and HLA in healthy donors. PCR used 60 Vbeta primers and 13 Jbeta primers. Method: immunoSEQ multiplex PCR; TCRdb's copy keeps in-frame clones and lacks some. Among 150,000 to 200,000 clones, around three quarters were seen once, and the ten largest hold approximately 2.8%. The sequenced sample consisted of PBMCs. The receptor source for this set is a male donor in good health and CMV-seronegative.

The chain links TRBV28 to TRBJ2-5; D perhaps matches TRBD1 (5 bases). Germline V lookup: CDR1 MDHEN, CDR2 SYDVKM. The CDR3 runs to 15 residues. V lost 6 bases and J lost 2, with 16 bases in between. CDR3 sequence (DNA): TGTGCCAGCAGGACACCGCGGACACAACAAGAGACCCAGTACTTC. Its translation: CASRTPRTQQETQYF.

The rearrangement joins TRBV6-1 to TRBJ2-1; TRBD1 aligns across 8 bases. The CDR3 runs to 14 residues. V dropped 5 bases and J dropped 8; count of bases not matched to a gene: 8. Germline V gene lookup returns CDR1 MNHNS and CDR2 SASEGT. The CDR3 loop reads CASSPGDRNYEQFF. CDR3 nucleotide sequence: TGTGCCAGCAGTCCCGGGGACAGGAATTATGAGCAGTTCTTC.

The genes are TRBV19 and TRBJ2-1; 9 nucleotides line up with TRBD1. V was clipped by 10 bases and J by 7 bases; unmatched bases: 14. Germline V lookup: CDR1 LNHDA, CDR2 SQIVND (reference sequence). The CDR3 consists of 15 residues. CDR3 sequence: CATGALTGGGNEQFF. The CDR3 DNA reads TGTGCCACCGGGGCCCTGACAGGGGGTGGGAATGAGCAGTTCTTC.

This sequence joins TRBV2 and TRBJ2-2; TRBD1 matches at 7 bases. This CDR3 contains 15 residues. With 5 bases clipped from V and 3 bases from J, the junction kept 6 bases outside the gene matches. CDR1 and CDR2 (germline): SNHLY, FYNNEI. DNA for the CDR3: TGTGCCAGCAGTCGACAGGGATTCGACACCGGGGAGCTGTTTTTT. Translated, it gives CASSRQGFDTGELFF.

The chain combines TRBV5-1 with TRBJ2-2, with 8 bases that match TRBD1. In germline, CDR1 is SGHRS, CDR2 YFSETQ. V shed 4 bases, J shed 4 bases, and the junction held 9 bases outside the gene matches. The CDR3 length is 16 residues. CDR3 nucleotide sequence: TGCGCCAGCAGCCGACAAGGACAGGGTGGCACCGGGGAGCTGTTTTTT. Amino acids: CASSRQGQGGTGELFF.

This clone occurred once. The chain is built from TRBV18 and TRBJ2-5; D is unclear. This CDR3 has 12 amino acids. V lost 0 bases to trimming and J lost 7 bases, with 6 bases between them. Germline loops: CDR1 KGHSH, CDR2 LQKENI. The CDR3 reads CASSPPGTTQYF. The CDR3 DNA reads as TGTGCCAGCTCACCACCCGGTACGACCCAGTACTTC.

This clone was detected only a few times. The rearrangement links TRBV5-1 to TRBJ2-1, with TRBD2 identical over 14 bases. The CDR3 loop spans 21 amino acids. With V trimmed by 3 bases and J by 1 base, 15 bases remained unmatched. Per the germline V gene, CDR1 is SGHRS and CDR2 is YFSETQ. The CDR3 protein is CASSSDPHGLAGGRSYNEQFF. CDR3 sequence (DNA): TGCGCCAGCAGCTCCGACCCCCATGGACTAGCGGGGGGAAGGTCCTACAATGAGCAGTTCTTC.

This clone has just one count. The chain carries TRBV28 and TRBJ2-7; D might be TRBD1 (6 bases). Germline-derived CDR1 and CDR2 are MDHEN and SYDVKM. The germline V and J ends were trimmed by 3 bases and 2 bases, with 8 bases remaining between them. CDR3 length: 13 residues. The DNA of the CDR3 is TGTGCCAGCAGTTTGACAGGTACCTACGAGCAGTACTTC. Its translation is CASSLTGTYEQYF.

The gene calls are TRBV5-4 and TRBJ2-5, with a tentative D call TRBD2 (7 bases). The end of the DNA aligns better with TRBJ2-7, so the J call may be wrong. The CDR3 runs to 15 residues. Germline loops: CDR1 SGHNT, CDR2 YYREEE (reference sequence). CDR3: CASTEGGSLVYEQYF. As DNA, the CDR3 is TGTGCCAGCACCGAGGGGGGGTCGCTGGTTTACGAGCAGTACTTC.

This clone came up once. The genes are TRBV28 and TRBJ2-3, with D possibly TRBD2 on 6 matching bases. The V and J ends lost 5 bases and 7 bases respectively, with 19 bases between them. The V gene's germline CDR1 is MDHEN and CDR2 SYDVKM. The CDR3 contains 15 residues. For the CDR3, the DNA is TGTGCCAGCAGTCCTTTCGCGGGGCTCACGAATACGCAGTATTTT. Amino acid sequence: CASSPFAGLTNTQYF.

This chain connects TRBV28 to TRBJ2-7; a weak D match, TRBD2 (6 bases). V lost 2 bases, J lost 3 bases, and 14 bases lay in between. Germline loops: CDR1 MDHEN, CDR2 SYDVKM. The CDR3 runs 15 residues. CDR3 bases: TGTGCCAGCAGTTTAGCCCGCATGGGGGGCTACGAGCAGTACTTC. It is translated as CASSLARMGGYEQYF.

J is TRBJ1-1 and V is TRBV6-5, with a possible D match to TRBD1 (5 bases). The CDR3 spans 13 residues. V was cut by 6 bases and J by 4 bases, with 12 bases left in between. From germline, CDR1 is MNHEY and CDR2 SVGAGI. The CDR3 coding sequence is TGTGCCAGCAGAAGGGGCGGCTTCACTGAAGCTTTCTTT. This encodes CASRRGGFTEAFF.

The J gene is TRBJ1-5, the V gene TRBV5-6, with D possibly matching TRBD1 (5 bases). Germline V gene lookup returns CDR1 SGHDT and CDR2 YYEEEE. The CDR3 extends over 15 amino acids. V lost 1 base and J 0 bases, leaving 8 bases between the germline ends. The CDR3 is CASSLRGYSNQPQHF. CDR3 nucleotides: TGTGCCAGCAGCTTGCGGGGGTATAGCAATCAGCCCCAGCATTTT.

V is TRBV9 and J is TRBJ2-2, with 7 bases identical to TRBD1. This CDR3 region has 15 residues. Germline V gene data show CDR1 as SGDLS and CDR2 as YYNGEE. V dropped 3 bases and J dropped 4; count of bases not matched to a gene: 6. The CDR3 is CASSGAQGSTGELFF. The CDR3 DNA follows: TGTGCCAGCAGCGGTGCACAGGGGAGCACCGGGGAGCTGTTTTTT.

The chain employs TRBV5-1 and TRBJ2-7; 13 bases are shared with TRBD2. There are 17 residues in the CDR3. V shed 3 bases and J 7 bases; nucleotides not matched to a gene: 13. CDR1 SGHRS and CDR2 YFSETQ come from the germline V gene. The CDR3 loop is CASSSRGTSGTLGEQYF. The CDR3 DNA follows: TGCGCCAGCAGCTCCCGAGGGACTAGCGGGACCCTCGGGGAGCAGTACTTC.

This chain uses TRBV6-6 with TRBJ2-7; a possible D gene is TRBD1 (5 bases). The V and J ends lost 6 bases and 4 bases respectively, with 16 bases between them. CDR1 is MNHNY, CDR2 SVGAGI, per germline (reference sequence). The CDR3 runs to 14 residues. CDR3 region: CASRTQGKGYEQYF. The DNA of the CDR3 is TGTGCCAGCAGAACCCAGGGAAAGGGTTACGAGCAGTACTTC.

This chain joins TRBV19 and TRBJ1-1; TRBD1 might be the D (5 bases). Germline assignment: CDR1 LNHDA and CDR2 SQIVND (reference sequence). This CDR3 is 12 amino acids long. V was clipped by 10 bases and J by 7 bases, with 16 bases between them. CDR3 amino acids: CATTSGHYEAFF. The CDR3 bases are TGTGCCACCACATCAGGGCACTATGAAGCTTTCTTT.

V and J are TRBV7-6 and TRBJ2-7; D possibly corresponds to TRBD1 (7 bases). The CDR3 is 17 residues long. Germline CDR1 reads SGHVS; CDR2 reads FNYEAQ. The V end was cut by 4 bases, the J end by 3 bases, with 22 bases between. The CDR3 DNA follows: TGTGCCAGCAGCTCCGGCGGCAGGGGGGCGTCGCGCTACGAGCAGTACTTC. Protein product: CASSSGGRGASRYEQYF.

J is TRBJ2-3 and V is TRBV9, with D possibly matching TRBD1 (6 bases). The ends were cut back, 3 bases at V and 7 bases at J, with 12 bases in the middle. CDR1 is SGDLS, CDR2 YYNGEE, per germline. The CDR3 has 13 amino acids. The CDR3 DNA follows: TGTGCCAGCAGCGAGGGGGATTCTCATACGCAGTATTTT. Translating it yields CASSEGDSHTQYF.

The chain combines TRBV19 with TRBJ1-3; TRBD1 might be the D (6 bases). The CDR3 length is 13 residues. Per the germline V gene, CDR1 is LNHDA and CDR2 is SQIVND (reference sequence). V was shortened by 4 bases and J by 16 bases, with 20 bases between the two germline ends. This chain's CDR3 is CASSNDVAGALYF. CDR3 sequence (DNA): TGTGCCAGTAGTAACGACGTGGCAGGGGCCCTTTATTTT.

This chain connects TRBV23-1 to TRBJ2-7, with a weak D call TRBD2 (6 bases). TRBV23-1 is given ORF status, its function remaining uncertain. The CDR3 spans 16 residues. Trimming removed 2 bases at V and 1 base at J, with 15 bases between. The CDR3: CASSQTYCGDSYEQYF. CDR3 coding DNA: TGCGCCAGCAGTCAAACCTATTGCGGGGATTCCTACGAGCAGTACTTC.

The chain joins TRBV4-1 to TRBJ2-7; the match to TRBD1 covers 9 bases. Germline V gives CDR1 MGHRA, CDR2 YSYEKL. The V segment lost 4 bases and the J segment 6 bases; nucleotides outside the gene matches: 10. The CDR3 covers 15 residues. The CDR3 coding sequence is TGCGCCAGCAGCCCCTGGACAGGGGCGGAGGGCGAGCAGTACTTC. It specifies CASSPWTGAEGEQYF.

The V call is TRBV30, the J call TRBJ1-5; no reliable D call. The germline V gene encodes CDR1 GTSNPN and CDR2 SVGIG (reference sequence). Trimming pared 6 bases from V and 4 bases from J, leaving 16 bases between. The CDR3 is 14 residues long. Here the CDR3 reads CACSRPGSNQPQHF. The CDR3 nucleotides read TGTGCCTGCTCGCGGCCGGGGTCGAATCAGCCCCAGCATTTT. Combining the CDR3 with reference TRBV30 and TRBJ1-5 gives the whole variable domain SQTIHQWPATLVQPVGSPLSLECTVEGTSNPNLYWYRQAAGRGLQLLFYSVGIGQISSEVPQNLSASRPQDRQFILSSKKLLLSDSGFYLCACSRPGSNQPQHFGDGTRLSIL.

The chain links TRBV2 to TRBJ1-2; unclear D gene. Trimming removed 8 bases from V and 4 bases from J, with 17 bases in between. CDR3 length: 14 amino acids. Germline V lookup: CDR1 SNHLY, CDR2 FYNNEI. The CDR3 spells CASGQQRAGYGYTF. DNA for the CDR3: TGTGCCAGCGGCCAACAGAGGGCTGGCTATGGCTACACCTTC.

CDR3 sequence: CASSPGQHTDTQYF. The CDR3 region has the DNA TGTGCCAGCAGCCCGGGACAGCACACAGATACGCAGTATTTT. The V gene is TRBV7-3, the J gene TRBJ2-3; 7 bases align to TRBD1. V lost 5 bases, J lost 2 bases, and 4 bases stayed unmatched. CDR3 size: 14 residues. Germline loops: CDR1 SGHTA, CDR2 FQGTGA. Supplemented by reference TRBV7-3 and TRBJ2-3, the full variable domain reads GAGVSQTPSNKVTEKGKYVELRCDPISGHTALYWYRQSLGQGPEFLIYFQGTGAADDSGLPNDRFFAVRPEGSVSTLKIQRTERGDSAVYLCASSPGQHTDTQYFGPGTRLTVL.

The CDR3 nucleotides are TGCGCCAGCACGAAGGACAGGGTGGGAGCTGAAGCTTTCTTT. It is translated as CASTKDRVGAEAFF. V and J are TRBV5-1 and TRBJ1-1; 8 nucleotides align to TRBD1. V dropped 6 bases and J dropped 6; count of bases not matched to a gene: 10. Germline V gene lookup returns CDR1 SGHRS and CDR2 YFSETQ. The CDR3 loop spans 14 amino acids.

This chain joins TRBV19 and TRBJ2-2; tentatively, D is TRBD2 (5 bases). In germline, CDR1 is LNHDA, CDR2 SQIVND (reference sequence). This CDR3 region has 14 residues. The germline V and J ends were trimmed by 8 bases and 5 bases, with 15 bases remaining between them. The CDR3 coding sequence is TGTGCCAGTGGTCCGGGAAGGGCGACCGGGGAGCTGTTTTTT. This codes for CASGPGRATGELFF.